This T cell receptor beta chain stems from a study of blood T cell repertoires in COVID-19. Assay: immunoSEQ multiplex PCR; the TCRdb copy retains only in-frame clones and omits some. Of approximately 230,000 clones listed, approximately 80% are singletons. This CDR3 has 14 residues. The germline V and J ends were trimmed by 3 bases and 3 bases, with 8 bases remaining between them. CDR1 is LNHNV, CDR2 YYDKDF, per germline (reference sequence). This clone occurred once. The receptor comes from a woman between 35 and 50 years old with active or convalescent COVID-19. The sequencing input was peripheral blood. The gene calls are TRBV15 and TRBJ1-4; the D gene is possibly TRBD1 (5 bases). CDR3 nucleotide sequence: TGTGCCACCAGCAGGGGGCTTGCTAATGAAAAACTGTTTTTT. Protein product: CATSRGLANEKLFF.